This TCR beta chain was profiled in a study of blood T cell repertoires in COVID-19. Study summary: T cells, B-cell-depleted T cells, or PBMCs provided the cDNA or gDNA that served as material.

In the original workflow: Researchers report that nucleated cell counts were estimated from reference gene primer amplification. Some clones are missing from TCRdb's copy, which holds only in-frame ones; the method was immunoSEQ multiplex PCR. The V and J calls and clone size are taken from that table; D and trimming were inferred from the DNA. This table has approximately 110,000 clones, roughly nine tenths appearing once. The ends were cut back, 5 bases at V and 4 bases at J, with 7 bases in the middle. The CDR3 consists of 12 residues. This clone occurred once. The TCR originated in an elderly woman with acute or convalescent COVID-19. The chain carries TRBV12-3 or TRBV12-4 and TRBJ2-3; possibly TRBD1 for D (6 bases). Material: peripheral blood. CDR3 amino acids: CASSRQADTQYF. DNA of the CDR3: TGTGCCAGCAGTCGACAGGCAGATACGCAGTATTTT.